This entry describes one T cell receptor beta chain. These data originate in a study of T cell responses to AZD1222 COVID-19 vaccine. The method was immunoSEQ multiplex PCR; TCRdb's version includes in-frame clones alone and lacks a portion of them. Among around 250,000 clones, approximately 93% were seen once, and the ten largest hold around 0.58%. Per the germline V gene, CDR1 is SGDLS and CDR2 is YYNGEE. The J segment lost 5 bases and the V segment lost 3 bases, leaving 5 bases of the junction unmatched. The CDR3 is made up of 15 amino acids. The source material was peripheral blood, sampled on day 0 of AZD1222 vaccination. The receptor was derived from an adult in good health. The chain is built from TRBV9 and TRBJ2-1; 10 bases fit TRBD2. The CDR3 DNA is TGTGCCAGCAGCGGGCGTAGCGGGAGGAACAATGAGCAGTTCTTC. Its protein product is CASSGRSGRNNEQFF.